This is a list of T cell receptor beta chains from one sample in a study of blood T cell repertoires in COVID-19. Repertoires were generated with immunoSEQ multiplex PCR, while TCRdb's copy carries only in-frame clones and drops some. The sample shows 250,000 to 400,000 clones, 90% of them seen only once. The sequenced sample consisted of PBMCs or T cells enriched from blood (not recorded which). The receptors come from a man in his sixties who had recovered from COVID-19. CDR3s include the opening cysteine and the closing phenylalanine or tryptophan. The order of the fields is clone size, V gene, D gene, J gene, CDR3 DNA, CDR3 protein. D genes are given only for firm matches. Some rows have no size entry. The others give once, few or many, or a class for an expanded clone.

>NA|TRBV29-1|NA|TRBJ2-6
TGCAGCGCTAACTATGGGGCCAACGTCCTGACTTTC
CSANYGANVLTF
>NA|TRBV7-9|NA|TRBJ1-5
TGTGCCAGCAGCGAAGGGGGTTTCAATCAGCCCCAGCATTTT
CASSEGGFNQPQHF
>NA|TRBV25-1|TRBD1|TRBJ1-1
TGTGCCAGCACCGGACAGGGTTTTCCTGAAGCTTTCTTT
CASTGQGFPEAFF
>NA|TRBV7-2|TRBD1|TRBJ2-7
TGTGCCAGCAGCACGGACAGGGGCTCCTACGAGCAGTACTTC
CASSTDRGSYEQYF
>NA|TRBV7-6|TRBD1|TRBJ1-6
TGTGCCAGCAGCTTAGCCCCGGGACAGACGCACTATAATTCACCCCTCCACTTT
CASSLAPGQTHYNSPLHF
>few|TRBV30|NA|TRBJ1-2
TGTGCCAGCCGAGTGAGGAATGGCTACACCTTC
CASRVRNGYTF
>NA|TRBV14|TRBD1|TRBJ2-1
TGTGCCAGCAGCAAGCCGGGACAGGGTCTTTGGAATGAGCAGTTCTTC
CASSKPGQGLWNEQFF
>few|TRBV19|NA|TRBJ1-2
TGTGCCAGTAGCCCGATGGAGACAGCCACCTATGGCTACACCTTC
CASSPMETATYGYTF
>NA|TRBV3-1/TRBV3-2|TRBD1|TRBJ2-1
TGTGCCAGCAGCCAAGCGGGCCAGGGGGTGTATGAGCAGTTCTTC
CASSQAGQGVYEQFF
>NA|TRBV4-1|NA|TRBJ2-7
TGCGCCAGCAGCCAAGATCTGTCTGTCGTTTACGAGCAGTACTTC
CASSQDLSVVYEQYF
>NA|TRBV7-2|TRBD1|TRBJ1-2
TGTGCCAGCAGCCCCCCGGCAGGGGGCCATGGCTACACCTTC
CASSPPAGGHGYTF
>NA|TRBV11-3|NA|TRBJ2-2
TGTGCCAGCAGCTTAGATCAGGCAACCGGGGAGCTGTTTTTT
CASSLDQATGELFF
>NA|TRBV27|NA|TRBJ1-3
TGTGCCAGCAGCAGCGGGTTCGCCATATATTTT
CASSSGFAIYF
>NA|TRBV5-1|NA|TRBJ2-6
TGCGCCAGCAGCTACCCAATCGGGGCTGGGGCCAACGTCCTGACTTTC
CASSYPIGAGANVLTF
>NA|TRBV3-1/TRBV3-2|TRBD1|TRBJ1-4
TGTGCCAGTAGGACAGGGGTCGAAAAACTGTTTTTT
CASRTGVEKLFF
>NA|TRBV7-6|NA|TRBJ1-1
TGTGCCAGCAGCTATAGACCTCGGGATGAAGCTTTCTTT
CASSYRPRDEAFF
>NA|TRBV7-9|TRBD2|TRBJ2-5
TGTGCCAGCAGCACGACTAGCGGGGGAGTCAGCGAGACCCAGTACTTC
CASSTTSGGVSETQYF
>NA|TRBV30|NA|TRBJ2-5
TGTGCCTACGCCCGGAGTGGGGAGACCCAGTACTTC
CAYARSGETQYF
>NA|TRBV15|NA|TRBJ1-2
TGTGCCACCAGCAGAGTTGGTGGTCAGAACTATGGCTACACCTTC
CATSRVGGQNYGYTF
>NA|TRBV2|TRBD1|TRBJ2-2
TGTGCCAGCAGGGACGACAGGGTCGGGGAGCTGTTTTTT
CASRDDRVGELFF
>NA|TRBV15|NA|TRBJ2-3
TGTGCCACCAGCAGAGTCGGCGGCGAAGAAGGCACAGATACGCAGTATTTT
CATSRVGGEEGTDTQYF
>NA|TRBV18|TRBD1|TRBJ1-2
TGTGCCAGCTCACCCGGGACAGGAGTCAACTATGGCTACACCTTC
CASSPGTGVNYGYTF
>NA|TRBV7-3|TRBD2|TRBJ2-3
TGTGCCAGCAGATACGGACTAGCGGGGGAAACCGATACGCAGTATTTT
CASRYGLAGETDTQYF
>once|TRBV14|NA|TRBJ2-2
TGTGCCAGCAGCCAGACCCCTGGAGGCGGGGAGCTGTTTTTT
CASSQTPGGGELFF
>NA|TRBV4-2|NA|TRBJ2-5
TGTGCCAGCAGCCTCCAAAGCTGGACAGACCTCCGGGAGACCCAGTACTTC
CASSLQSWTDLRETQYF
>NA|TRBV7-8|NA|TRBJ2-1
TGTGCCAGCAGCCCTGCGGGCAATGAGCAGTTCTTC
CASSPAGNEQFF
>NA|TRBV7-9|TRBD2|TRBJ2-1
TGTGCCAGCAGCTTAGGACTAGCGGGAGTCTACAATGAGCAGTTCTTC
CASSLGLAGVYNEQFF
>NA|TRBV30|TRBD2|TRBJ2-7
TGTGCCTGGAGTGCCCTGGGACTAGCTGGGGACTACGAGCAGTACTTC
CAWSALGLAGDYEQYF
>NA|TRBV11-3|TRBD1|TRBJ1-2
TGTGCCAGCAGCCCCGGGGGGGGACAGTCCTATGGCTACACCTTC
CASSPGGGQSYGYTF
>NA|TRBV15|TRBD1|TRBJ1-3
TGTGCCACCAGCGGCCGACAGGGTGGTGGAAACACCATATATTTT
CATSGRQGGGNTIYF
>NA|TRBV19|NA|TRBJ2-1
TGTGCCAGTAGTATGGGGGCCGGCAATGAGCAGTTCTTC
CASSMGAGNEQFF
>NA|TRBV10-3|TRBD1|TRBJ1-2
TGTGCCATCAGTGAGTCAGGGACAGGGTCTAACTATGGCTACACCTTC
CAISESGTGSNYGYTF
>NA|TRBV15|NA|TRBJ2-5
TGTGCCACCAGCAACGGTAACCAAGAGACCCAGTACTTC
CATSNGNQETQYF
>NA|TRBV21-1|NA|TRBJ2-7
TGTGCCAGCAGCTCGGACAAGAACTACGAGCAGTACTTC
CASSSDKNYEQYF
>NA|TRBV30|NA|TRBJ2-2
TGTGCCTGGAGTGGGGAGGTCACCACCGGGGAGCTGTTTTTT
CAWSGEVTTGELFF
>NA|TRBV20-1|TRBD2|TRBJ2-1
TGCAGTGCTAGTGATCCCGGGACTAGATCCTACAATGAGCAGTTCTTC
CSASDPGTRSYNEQFF
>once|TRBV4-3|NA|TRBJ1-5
TGCGCCAGCAGCCAAGAACCGGGGGGGAGCAATCAGCCCCAGCATTTT
CASSQEPGGSNQPQHF
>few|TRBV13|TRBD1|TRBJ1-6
TGTGCCAGCAGCTCCCAGACAGGGGGATTGGTGTCACCCCTCCACTTT
CASSSQTGGLVSPLHF
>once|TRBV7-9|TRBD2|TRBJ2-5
TGTGCCAGCAGCTTAGCGGGCGGGGGGGCCCAGACCCAGTACTTC
CASSLAGGGAQTQYF
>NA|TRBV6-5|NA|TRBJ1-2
TGTGCCAGCACTTGGTGGGCGGAGGGTGGCTACACCTTC
CASTWWAEGGYTF
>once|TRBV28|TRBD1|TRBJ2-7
TGTGCCAGCAGTATCGGGACAGGGACCTACGAGCAGTACTTC
CASSIGTGTYEQYF
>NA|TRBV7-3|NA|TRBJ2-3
TGTGCCAGCTCACATCCTACGGAGGGACAGACAGATACGCAGTATTTT
CASSHPTEGQTDTQYF
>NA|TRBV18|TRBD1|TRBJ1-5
TGTGCCAGCTCGCCGGACAGGGGTGGACAGCCCCAGCATTTT
CASSPDRGGQPQHF
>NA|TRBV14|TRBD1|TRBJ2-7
TGTGCCAGCAGCCAGGACCCGGGGACAGGGACGAATCACTTACGGTACGAGCAGTACTTC
CASSQDPGTGTNHLRYEQYF
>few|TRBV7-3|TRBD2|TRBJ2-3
TGTGCCAGCAGCTTAAGTCCTAGCGGGGGTCCAGATACGCAGTATTTT
CASSLSPSGGPDTQYF
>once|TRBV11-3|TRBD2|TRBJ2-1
TGTGCCAGCAGCTTTCTGACTAGCGGGAGGGTCGGTGCTGAGCAGTTCTTC
CASSFLTSGRVGAEQFF
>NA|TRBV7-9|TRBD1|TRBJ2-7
TGTGCCAGCAGCGTCGGATCCGGGACAGTTTCCTACGAGCAGTACTTC
CASSVGSGTVSYEQYF
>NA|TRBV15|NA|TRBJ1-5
TGTGCCACCGGGGAGGGGAGGAGGCCCCAGCATTTT
CATGEGRRPQHF